This TCR beta chain appears in the sequencing data of a study of blood T cell repertoires in COVID-19. For the study at large: Samples taken during acute and convalescent COVID-19 were collected in the United States, Italy and Spain. PBMCs, B-cell-depleted T cells, or T cells were the source of the cDNA or gDNA that made up the material.

Looked up from germline, CDR1 is SGHDT and CDR2 is YYEEEE. Between the trimmed V and J ends, which lost 7 bases and 4 bases, there was a span of 20 bases. The CDR3 sequence is 15 residues long. Authors' data handling: Counts of nucleated cells, estimated from reference gene primer amplification, were obtained. The method was immunoSEQ multiplex PCR; TCRdb's version includes in-frame clones alone and lacks a portion of them. Clone size and V and J calls were adopted from that table, with D and trimming inferred from the DNA. The profile shows around 190,000 clones, 75% to 90% of them singletons. The receptor comes from a woman aged 55-75 years with acute or convalescent COVID-19. This chain uses TRBV5-6 with TRBJ1-2; possibly TRBD1 for D (6 bases). The sequencing sample was made of peripheral blood. The CDR3 DNA is TGTGCCAGCGGACTTCAGGGGATTTCCGTCTATGGCTACACCTTC. As protein: CASGLQGISVYGYTF.